The clone carrying this T cell receptor beta chain appeared a few times. Its cognate antigen is unknown. The entry originates in a study of identical twins. Study observations and caveats: Conclusions leaned on cross-sectional statistical analysis and did not track the same donors over time. Beta out-of-frame sequences displayed a weaker excess of sharing between twins. Zero-insertion analyses might be partly confounded by invariant T cells like MAIT and iNKT.

Germline CDR1 and CDR2: SNHLY and FYNNEI. The CDR3 runs to 13 residues. The V and J ends lost 5 bases and 12 bases, in that order; junction bases with no gene match: 10. One entry per CDR3 protein results from TCRdb running MiXCR on the 5' RACE reads. The sample holds 750,000 to 950,000 distinct CDR3 sequences, roughly an eighth seen once. These same records also appear under a second study, on yellow fever vaccine responses in identical twins.

The rearrangement uses TRBV2 and TRBJ2-1, with 7 bases identical to TRBD2. Sequencing was performed on PBMCs. This TCR was sampled from a woman under 30 in good health. The CDR3 DNA follows: TGTGCCAGCAGTATGAATTTGGGGGAGGGGCAGTTCTTC. Encoded protein: CASSMNLGEGQFF. The entire variable domain, with the rest obtained from reference TRBV2 and TRBJ2-1, is as follows: EPEVTQTPSHQVTQMGQEVILRCVPISNHLYFYWYRQILGQKVEFLVSFYNNEISEKSEIFDDQFSVERPDGSNFTLKIRSTKLEDSAMYFCASSMNLGEGQFFGPGTRLTVL.